This record covers a single T cell receptor (beta chain). Single viable CD3+CD4+CD8-CD45RO+ cells were sorted as the memory CD4+ T cells. The data originate from a study of memory CD4+ T cells and cytomegalovirus serostatus. Repertoires were generated with immunoSEQ multiplex PCR, while TCRdb's copy carries only in-frame clones and drops some. The sample yields 50,000 or so clones, 65% to 85% seen once. The length of the CDR3 is 12 residues. V was pared by 7 bases and J by 4 bases, with 10 bases between. Germline V lookup: CDR1 MDHEN, CDR2 SYDVKM. This sequence joins TRBV28 and TRBJ1-2; D is possibly TRBD1 (6 bases). This TCR was sampled from an adult in good health and CMV-seropositive. Material for sequencing was memory CD4+ T cells from blood. The CDR3 is CASTTGSYGYTF. In nucleotides, the CDR3 is TGTGCCAGCACAACAGGGAGCTATGGCTACACCTTC.